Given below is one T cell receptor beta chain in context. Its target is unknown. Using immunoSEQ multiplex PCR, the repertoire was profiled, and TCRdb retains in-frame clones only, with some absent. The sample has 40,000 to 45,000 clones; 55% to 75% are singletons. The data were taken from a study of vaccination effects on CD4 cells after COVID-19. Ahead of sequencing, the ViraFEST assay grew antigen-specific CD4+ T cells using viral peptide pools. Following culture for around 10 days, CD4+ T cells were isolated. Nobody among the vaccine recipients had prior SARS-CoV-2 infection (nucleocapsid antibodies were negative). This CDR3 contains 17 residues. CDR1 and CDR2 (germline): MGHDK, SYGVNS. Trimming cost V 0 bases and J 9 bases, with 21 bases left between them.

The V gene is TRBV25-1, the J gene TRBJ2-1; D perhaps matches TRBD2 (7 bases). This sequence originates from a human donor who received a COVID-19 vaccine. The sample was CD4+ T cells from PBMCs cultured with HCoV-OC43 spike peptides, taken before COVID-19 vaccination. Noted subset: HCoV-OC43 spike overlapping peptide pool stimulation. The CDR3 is CASSEYWEGVSGGEQFF. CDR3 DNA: TGTGCCAGCAGTGAATATTGGGAGGGGGTGTCTGGCGGTGAGCAGTTCTTC.